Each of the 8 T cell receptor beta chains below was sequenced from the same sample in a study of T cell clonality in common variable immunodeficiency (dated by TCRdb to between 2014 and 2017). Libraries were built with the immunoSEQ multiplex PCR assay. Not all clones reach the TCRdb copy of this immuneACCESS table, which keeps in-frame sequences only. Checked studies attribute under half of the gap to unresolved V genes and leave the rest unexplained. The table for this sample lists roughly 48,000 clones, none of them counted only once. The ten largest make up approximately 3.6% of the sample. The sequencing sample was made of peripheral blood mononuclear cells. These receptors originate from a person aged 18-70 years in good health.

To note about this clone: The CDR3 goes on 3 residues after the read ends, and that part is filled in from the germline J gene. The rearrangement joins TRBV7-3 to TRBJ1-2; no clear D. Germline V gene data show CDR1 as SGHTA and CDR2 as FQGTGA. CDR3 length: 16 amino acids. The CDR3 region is CASSLGSSPSTDTYTF. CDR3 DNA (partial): TGTGCCAGCAGCCTAGGCAGCTCCCCTAGCACAGATACC.

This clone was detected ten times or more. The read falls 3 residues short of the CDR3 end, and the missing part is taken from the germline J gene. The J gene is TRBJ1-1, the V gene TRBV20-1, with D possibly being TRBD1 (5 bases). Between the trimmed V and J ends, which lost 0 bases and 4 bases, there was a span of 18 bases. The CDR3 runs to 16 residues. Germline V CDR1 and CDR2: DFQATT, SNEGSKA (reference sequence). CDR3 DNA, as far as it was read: TGCAGTGCTAGAGACCAGGCCGGGGGGGATAGCACTGAA. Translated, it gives CSARDQAGGDSTE. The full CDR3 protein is CSARDQAGGDSTEAFF.

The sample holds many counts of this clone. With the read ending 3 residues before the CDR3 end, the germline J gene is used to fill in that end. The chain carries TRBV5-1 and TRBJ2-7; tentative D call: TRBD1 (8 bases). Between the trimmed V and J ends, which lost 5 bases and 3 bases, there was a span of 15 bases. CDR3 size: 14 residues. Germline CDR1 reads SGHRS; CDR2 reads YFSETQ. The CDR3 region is CASRGGTGHYEQYF. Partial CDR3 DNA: TGCGCCAGCAGGGGGGGGACAGGCCACTACGAG.

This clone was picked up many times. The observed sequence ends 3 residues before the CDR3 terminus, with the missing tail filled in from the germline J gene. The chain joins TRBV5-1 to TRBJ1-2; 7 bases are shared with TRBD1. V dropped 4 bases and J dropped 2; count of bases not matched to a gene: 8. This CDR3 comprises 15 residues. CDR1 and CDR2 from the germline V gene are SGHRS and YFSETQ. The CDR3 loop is CASSIGTDQNYGYTF. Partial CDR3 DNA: TGCGCCAGCAGCATAGGGACAGATCAGAACTATGGC. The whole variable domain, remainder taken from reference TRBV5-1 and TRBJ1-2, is KAGVTQTPRYLIKTRGQQVTLSCSPISGHRSVSWYQQTPGQGLQFLFEYFSETQRNKGNFPGRFSGRQFSNSRSEMNVSTLELGDSALYLCASSIGTDQNYGYTFGSGTRLTVV.

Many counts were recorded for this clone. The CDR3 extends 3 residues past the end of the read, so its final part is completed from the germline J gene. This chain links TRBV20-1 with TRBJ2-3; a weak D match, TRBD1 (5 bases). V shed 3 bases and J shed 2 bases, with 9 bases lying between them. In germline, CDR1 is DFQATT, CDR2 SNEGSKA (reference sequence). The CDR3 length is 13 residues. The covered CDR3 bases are TGCAGTGCTAGTAAGGGGTTCACAGATACG. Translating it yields CSASKGFTDT. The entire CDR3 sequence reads CSASKGFTDTQYF.

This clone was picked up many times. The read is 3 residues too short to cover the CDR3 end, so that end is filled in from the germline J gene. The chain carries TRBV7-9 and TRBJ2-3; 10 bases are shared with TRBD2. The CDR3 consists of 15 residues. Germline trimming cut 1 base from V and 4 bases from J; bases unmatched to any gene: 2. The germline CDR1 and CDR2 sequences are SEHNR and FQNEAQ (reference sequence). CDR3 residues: CASSLVSGRSDTQYF. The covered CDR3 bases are TGTGCCAGCAGCTTAGTTAGCGGGAGGTCAGATACG.

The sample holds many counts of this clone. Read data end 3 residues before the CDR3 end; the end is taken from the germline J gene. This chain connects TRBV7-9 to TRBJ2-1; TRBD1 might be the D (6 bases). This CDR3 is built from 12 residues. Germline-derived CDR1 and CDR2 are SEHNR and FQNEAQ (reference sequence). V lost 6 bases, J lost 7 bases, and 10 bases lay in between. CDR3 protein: CASRTGTNEQFF. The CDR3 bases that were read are TGTGCCAGCAGAACAGGGACGAATGAG.

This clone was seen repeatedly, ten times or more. The CDR3 reads CASSAPRGQDTGELFF. Incomplete CDR3 DNA: TGTGCCAGCAGCGCCCCCCGTGGACAGGACACCGGGGAG. V and J are TRBV9 and TRBJ2-2; 7 nucleotides align to TRBD1. The CDR3 end is not reached by the read, which stops 3 residues before it; the germline J gene fills it in. Per the germline V gene, CDR1 is SGDLS and CDR2 is YYNGEE. After removal of 3 bases from V and 3 bases from J, the junction contained 8 bases not matched to a gene. There are 16 residues in the CDR3.